A selection of T cell receptor beta chains follows, all from one sample in a study of regulatory T cells in long-lasting Graves disease. TCRdb reprocessed the multiplex PCR reads with MiXCR, giving one entry per CDR3 protein. The sample lists 390,000 or so distinct CDR3 sequences, about 11% seen once, with approximately 20% in the top ten. These data were also filed under a second study, of T cells in Graves' hyperthyroidism and ophthalmopathy.

The source was peripheral blood mononuclear cells (PBMCs), collected at new diagnosis, from a patient treated with antithyroid drugs. These receptors were obtained from a woman aged 18-29 years with Graves disease. Both conserved end residues are part of each CDR3. Fields, in order: V gene, D gene, J gene, clone size, CDR3 protein, CDR3 DNA. D genes are given only for firm matches. The listing skips clone size in some rows; elsewhere it reads once, few, many or a size class.

V: TRBV7-2
D: -
J: TRBJ2-3
size: many
CDR3: CASSLALGTNRTDTQYF
DNA: TGTGCCAGCAGCTTAGCTCTAGGGACAAACCGCACAGATACGCAGTATTTT

V: TRBV11-2
D: TRBD1
J: TRBJ1-1
size: many
CDR3: CASISGQGIRGLYTEAFF
DNA: TGTGCCAGCATCTCAGGGCAGGGGATCAGGGGGTTATATACTGAAGCTTTCTTT

V: TRBV20-1
D: -
J: TRBJ2-3
size: many
CDR3: CSARAGRALTDTQYF
DNA: TGCAGTGCTAGAGCCGGGAGAGCTCTCACAGATACGCAGTATTTT

V: TRBV29-1
D: -
J: TRBJ2-7
size: once
CDR3: CSVEARTGYEQYF
DNA: TGCAGCGTTGAAGCCCGAACGGGCTACGAGCAGTACTTC

V: TRBV7-2
D: -
J: TRBJ2-2
size: many
CDR3: CASSSARFVLHENTGELFF
DNA: TGTGCCAGCAGCTCAGCGAGATTTGTATTGCACGAGAACACCGGGGAGCTGTTTTTT

V: TRBV12-3/TRBV12-4
D: TRBD1
J: TRBJ1-2
size: many
CDR3: CASTAGQLNYGYTF
DNA: TGTGCCTCAACGGCGGGACAGCTAAACTATGGCTACACCTTC

V: TRBV27
D: -
J: TRBJ2-5
size: -
CDR3: CASSPTRGPPETQYF
DNA: TGTGCCAGCAGCCCTACCAGGGGACCCCCGGAGACCCAGTACTTC

V: TRBV11-2
D: -
J: TRBJ1-1
size: -
CDR3: CASSRAASNTEAFF
DNA: TGTGCCAGCAGCCGAGCCGCATCGAACACTGAAGCTTTCTTT

V: TRBV2
D: -
J: TRBJ1-5
size: many
CDR3: CASSDRSNQPQHF
DNA: TGTGCCAGCAGTGATCGCAGCAATCAGCCCCAGCATTTT

V: TRBV28
D: TRBD2
J: TRBJ2-3
size: -
CDR3: CASSFELAGGTDTQYF
DNA: TGTGCCAGCAGTTTTGAACTAGCGGGGGGCACAGATACGCAGTATTTT

V: TRBV29-1
D: -
J: TRBJ1-1
size: -
CDR3: CSELGRGASEAFF
DNA: TGCAGCGAACTGGGACGAGGGGCATCTGAAGCTTTCTTT

V: TRBV28
D: -
J: TRBJ2-7
size: -
CDR3: CASSLKGREQYF
DNA: TGTGCCAGCAGTTTAAAGGGGAGGGAGCAGTACTTC

V: TRBV5-1
D: TRBD2
J: TRBJ2-1
size: -
CDR3: CASSWSLSGSYNEQFF
DNA: TGCGCCAGCAGCTGGTCCCTTAGCGGGAGCTACAATGAGCAGTTCTTC

V: TRBV29-1
D: TRBD2
J: TRBJ2-3
size: few
CDR3: CSTSKAGPPRNTQYF
DNA: TGCAGTACCTCAAAAGCGGGGCCCCCCCGCAATACGCAGTATTTT

V: TRBV27
D: TRBD2
J: TRBJ2-1
size: many
CDR3: CASSLYGLAHSYNEQFF
DNA: TGTGCCAGCAGTCTCTATGGACTAGCGCACTCCTACAATGAGCAGTTCTTC

V: TRBV7-6
D: TRBD2
J: TRBJ2-7
size: many
CDR3: CASSPGLAGDQAEQYF
DNA: TGTGCCAGCAGCCCGGGACTAGCGGGAGATCAGGCCGAGCAGTACTTC

V: TRBV14
D: -
J: TRBJ2-1
size: -
CDR3: CASSHNKGQETNGNEQFF
DNA: TGTGCCAGCAGCCATAATAAAGGTCAGGAGACTAATGGTAATGAGCAGTTCTTC

V: TRBV14
D: -
J: TRBJ1-2
size: once
CDR3: CASSRLSPGDPFNYGYTF
DNA: TGTGCCAGCAGCCGACTATCCCCGGGGGACCCTTTTAACTATGGCTACACCTTC

V: TRBV19
D: -
J: TRBJ1-5
size: many
CDR3: CASSIGGTNQPQHF
DNA: TGTGCCAGTAGTATAGGGGGAACAAATCAGCCCCAGCATTTT

V: TRBV7-3
D: -
J: TRBJ2-3
size: -
CDR3: CASSLIGARGDTQYF
DNA: TGTGCCAGCAGCTTAATCGGCGCCAGAGGGGATACGCAGTATTTT

V: TRBV12-3/TRBV12-4
D: -
J: TRBJ2-5
size: many
CDR3: CASSTRRVQETQYF
DNA: TGTGCCAGCAGTACCCGTCGGGTCCAAGAGACCCAGTACTTC

V: TRBV5-5
D: -
J: TRBJ1-5
size: -
CDR3: CASSPPDDQPQHF
DNA: TGTGCCAGCAGCCCTCCCGATGATCAGCCCCAGCATTTT

V: TRBV5-1
D: TRBD1
J: TRBJ2-5
size: -
CDR3: CASGTGSQETQYF
DNA: TGCGCCAGCGGGACAGGGAGTCAAGAGACCCAGTACTTC

V: TRBV20-1
D: TRBD2
J: TRBJ2-3
size: few
CDR3: CSARDWTSGGEGTQYF
DNA: TGCAGTGCTAGAGATTGGACTAGCGGGGGGGAGGGTACGCAGTATTTT

V: TRBV4-1
D: -
J: TRBJ1-2
size: many
CDR3: CASSQEKGRGYGYTF
DNA: TGCGCCAGCAGCCAAGAAAAGGGACGGGGATATGGCTACACCTTC

V: TRBV28
D: -
J: TRBJ2-3
size: many
CDR3: CASSSTRAAKEADTQYF
DNA: TGTGCCAGCAGCTCAACGAGGGCGGCCAAGGAGGCAGATACGCAGTATTTT

V: TRBV20-1
D: -
J: TRBJ1-1
size: many
CDR3: CSARPRGKTEAFF
DNA: TGCAGTGCTAGACCCAGGGGTAAGACTGAAGCTTTCTTT

V: TRBV2
D: -
J: TRBJ2-7
size: many
CDR3: CASTGGGTITYEQYF
DNA: TGTGCCAGCACTGGAGGGGGTACGATCACCTACGAGCAGTACTTC

V: TRBV3-1
D: TRBD2
J: TRBJ2-7
size: many
CDR3: CASSPTSGRSYEQYF
DNA: TGTGCCAGCAGTCCTACTAGCGGGAGGTCCTACGAGCAGTACTTC

V: TRBV29-1
D: -
J: TRBJ2-5
size: many
CDR3: CSAFGVTEETQYF
DNA: TGCAGCGCTTTCGGTGTTACCGAAGAGACCCAGTACTTC

V: TRBV7-3
D: TRBD1
J: TRBJ2-3
size: -
CDR3: CASSWTGTGGLRDTQYF
DNA: TGTGCCAGCAGCTGGACGGGGACAGGGGGTTTGAGAGATACGCAGTATTTT

V: TRBV20-1
D: -
J: TRBJ1-1
size: many
CDR3: CSAKDPERTKGPEAFF
DNA: TGCAGTGCTAAGGACCCTGAACGGACAAAAGGTCCTGAAGCTTTCTTT

V: TRBV7-2
D: -
J: TRBJ1-5
size: many
CDR3: CASSLALGGFGQPQHF
DNA: TGTGCCAGCAGCTTAGCGCTGGGGGGGTTCGGGCAGCCCCAGCATTTT

V: TRBV7-3
D: -
J: TRBJ2-1
size: many
CDR3: CASSLMGLTRGYEQFF
DNA: TGTGCCAGCAGCTTAATGGGGTTGACTAGAGGCTATGAGCAGTTCTTC

V: TRBV20-1
D: -
J: TRBJ2-5
size: many
CDR3: CSARDGWYQETQYF
DNA: TGCAGTGCTAGAGATGGTTGGTACCAAGAGACCCAGTACTTC

V: TRBV5-1
D: -
J: TRBJ1-1
size: many
CDR3: CASSLDSVLSTEAFF
DNA: TGCGCCAGCAGCTTGGATAGCGTATTGAGCACTGAAGCTTTCTTT

V: TRBV12-3/TRBV12-4
D: -
J: TRBJ1-3
size: many
CDR3: CASQGTGNTIYF
DNA: TGTGCCAGCCAGGGGACTGGAAACACCATATATTTT